The clone carrying this T cell receptor beta chain was counted a single time. Germline-derived CDR1 and CDR2 are LNHDA and SQIVND (reference sequence). The junction had 11 bases not matched to a gene; V was cut back by 4 bases and J by 2 bases. The CDR3 has 16 residues. These data come from a study of blood T cell repertoires in COVID-19. Some clones are missing from TCRdb's copy, which holds only in-frame ones; the method was immunoSEQ multiplex PCR. The repertoire holds 300,000 to 350,000 clones, with roughly 90% as singletons. The V gene is TRBV19, the J gene TRBJ2-7; 7 bases align to TRBD2. The sequenced sample was PBMCs or T cells enriched from blood (not recorded which). This sequence originates from a woman aged 25 to 39 who had been exposed to COVID-19. The CDR3 DNA reads TGTGCCAGTAGTACTCGGGGGGAGAATTCAGCCTACGAGCAGTACTTC. This translates into CASSTRGENSAYEQYF.